This T cell receptor (beta chain) originates from a study of CD8 T cells in Susac syndrome. CD8+ and CD4+ T cells taken from blood had their TCR beta sequenced. Treatment-naive patients with stable or active relapsing-remitting disease were the multiple sclerosis controls. The authors negatively isolated CD8+ and CD4+ T cells and FACS-enriched TEMRA cells. Random hexamers were used to reverse transcribe the RNA input (roughly 0.5 to 1 ug). The authors amplified TCR beta CDR3 across 54 Vbeta and 13 Jbeta using immunoSEQ multiplex PCR. MiXCR, applied by TCRdb to the immunoSEQ multiplex PCR reads, yields one record per CDR3 protein. This sample carries around 280,000 distinct CDR3 sequences, 70% to 90% of them seen once, and the ten largest clones take 0.11%. Between the trimmed V and J ends, which lost 0 bases and 8 bases, there was a span of 9 bases. CDR3 length: 13 amino acids. Germline lookup yields CDR1 SGHKS and CDR2 YYEKEE (reference sequence).

Sequencing was done on a sample of CD8+ T cells from PBMCs. The gene calls are TRBV5-5 and TRBJ2-1, with D maybe TRBD1 (5 bases). This receptor was taken from a human donor with multiple sclerosis. The chain's CDR3 is CASSLVPRDEQFF. DNA of the CDR3: TGTGCCAGCAGCTTGGTACCCAGGGATGAGCAGTTCTTC.